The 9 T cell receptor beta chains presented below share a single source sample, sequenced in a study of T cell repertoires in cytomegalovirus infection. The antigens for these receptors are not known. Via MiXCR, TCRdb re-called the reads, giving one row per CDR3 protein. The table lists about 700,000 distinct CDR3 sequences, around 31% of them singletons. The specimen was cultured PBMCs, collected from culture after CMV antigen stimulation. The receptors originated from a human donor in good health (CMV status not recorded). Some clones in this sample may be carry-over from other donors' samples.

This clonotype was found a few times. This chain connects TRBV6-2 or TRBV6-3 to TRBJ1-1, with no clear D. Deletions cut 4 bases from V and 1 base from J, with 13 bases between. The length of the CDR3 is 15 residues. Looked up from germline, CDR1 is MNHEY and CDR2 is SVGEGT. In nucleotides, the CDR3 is TGTGCCAGCAGTTCCCAGGAGTATGGGAACACTGAAGCTTTCTTT. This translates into CASSSQEYGNTEAFF.

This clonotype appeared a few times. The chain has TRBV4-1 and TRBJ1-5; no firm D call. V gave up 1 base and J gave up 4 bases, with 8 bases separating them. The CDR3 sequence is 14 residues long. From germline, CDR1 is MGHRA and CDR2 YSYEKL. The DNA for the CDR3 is TGCGCCAGCAGCCAAGGACAACAGAATCAGCCCCAGCATTTT. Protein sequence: CASSQGQQNQPQHF.

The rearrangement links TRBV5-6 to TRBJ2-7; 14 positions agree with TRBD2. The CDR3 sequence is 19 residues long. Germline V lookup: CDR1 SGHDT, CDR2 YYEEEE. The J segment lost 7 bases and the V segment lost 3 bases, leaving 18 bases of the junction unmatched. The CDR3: CASSSSGTPGLAGGGEQYF. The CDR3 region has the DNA TGTGCCAGCAGCTCCAGCGGGACACCTGGACTAGCGGGGGGCGGAGAGCAGTACTTC.

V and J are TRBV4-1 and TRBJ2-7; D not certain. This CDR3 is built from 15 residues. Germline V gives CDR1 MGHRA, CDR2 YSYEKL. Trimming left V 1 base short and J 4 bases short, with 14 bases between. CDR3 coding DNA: TGCGCCAGCAGCCAAGGGATCCGGCTACCGTACGAGCAGTACTTC. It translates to CASSQGIRLPYEQYF.

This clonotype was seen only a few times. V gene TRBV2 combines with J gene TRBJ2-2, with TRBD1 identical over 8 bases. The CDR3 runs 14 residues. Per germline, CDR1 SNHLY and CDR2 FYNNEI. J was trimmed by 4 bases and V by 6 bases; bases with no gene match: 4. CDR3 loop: CASRRDRPTGELFF. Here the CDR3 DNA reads TGTGCCAGCAGGAGGGACAGGCCCACCGGGGAGCTGTTTTTT.

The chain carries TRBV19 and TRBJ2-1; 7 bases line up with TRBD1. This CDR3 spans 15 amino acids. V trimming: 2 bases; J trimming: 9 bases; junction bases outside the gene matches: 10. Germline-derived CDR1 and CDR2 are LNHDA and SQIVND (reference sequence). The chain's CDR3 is CASSISGTDPREQFF. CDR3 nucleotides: TGTGCCAGTAGTATATCCGGGACAGACCCCCGTGAGCAGTTCTTC.

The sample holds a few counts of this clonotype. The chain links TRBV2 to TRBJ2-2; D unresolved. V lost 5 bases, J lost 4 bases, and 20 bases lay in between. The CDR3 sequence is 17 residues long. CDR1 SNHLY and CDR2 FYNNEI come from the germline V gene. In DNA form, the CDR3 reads TGTGCCAGCAGTTTGACTTTAGTGGGAATACTCACCGGGGAGCTGTTTTTT. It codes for CASSLTLVGILTGELFF.

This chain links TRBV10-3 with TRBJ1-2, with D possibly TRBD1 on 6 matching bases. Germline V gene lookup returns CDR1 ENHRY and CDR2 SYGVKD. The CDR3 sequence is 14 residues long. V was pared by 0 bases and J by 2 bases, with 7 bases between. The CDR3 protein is CAISESRGNYGYTF. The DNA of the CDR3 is TGTGCCATCAGTGAGTCCAGGGGCAACTATGGCTACACCTTC.

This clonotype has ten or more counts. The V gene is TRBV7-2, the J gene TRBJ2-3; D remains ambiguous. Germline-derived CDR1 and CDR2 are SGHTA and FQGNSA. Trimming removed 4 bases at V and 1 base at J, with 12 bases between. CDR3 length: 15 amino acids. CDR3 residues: CASSSRFRGTDTQYF. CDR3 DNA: TGTGCCAGCAGCTCTCGGTTTAGAGGCACAGATACGCAGTATTTT.